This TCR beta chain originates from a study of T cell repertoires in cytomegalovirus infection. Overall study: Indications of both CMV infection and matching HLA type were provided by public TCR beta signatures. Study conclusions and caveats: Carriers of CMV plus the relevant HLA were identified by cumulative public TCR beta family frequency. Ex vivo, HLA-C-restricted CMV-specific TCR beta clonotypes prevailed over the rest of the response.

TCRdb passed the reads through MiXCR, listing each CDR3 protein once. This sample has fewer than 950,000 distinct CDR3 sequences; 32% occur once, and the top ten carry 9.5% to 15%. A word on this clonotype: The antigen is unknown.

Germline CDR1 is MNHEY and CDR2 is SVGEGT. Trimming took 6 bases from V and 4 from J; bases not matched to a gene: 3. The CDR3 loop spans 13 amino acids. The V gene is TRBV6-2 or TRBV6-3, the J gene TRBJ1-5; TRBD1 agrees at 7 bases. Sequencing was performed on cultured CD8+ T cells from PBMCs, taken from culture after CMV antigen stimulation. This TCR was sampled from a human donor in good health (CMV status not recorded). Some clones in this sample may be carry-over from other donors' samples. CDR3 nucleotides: TGTGCCAGCAGGACACAGGGGAATCAGCCCCAGCATTTT. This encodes CASRTQGNQPQHF.